This T cell receptor (beta chain) was recovered during a study of blood T cell repertoires in COVID-19. About the research overall: Nucleic acid was either cDNA or gDNA, and it came from T cells, B-cell-depleted T cells, or PBMCs.

Original handling: Amplification from reference gene primers served as the basis for estimated nucleated cell counts. Produced via immunoSEQ multiplex PCR; TCRdb's table is partial and in-frame only. The DNA was the basis for D and trimming; V, J and clone size are from that table. The table has roughly 200,000 clones, roughly 89% seen once; the top ten hold around 0.63%. This CDR3 region has 15 residues. The germline gives CDR1 MDHEN, CDR2 SYDVKM. The V end lost 6 bases, the J end lost 4 bases, and 19 bases lay between the germline ends. J is TRBJ2-7 and V is TRBV28; the D gene is possibly TRBD1 (6 bases). The material sequenced was peripheral blood. This sequence originates from a man in his fifties with acute or convalescent COVID-19. The CDR3 reads CASSVGAGVGYEQYF. CDR3 nucleotide sequence: TGTGCCAGCAGCGTGGGGGCTGGGGTGGGGTACGAGCAGTACTTC.